Below, one T cell receptor beta chain is given with its context. Its antigen is currently unknown. These data originate in a study of cytomegalovirus exposure and HLA in healthy donors. Regarding the study as a whole: When analyzed later, the rates of TCR association showed variation by HLA locus, with DRB1 the most and HLA-C the fewest. An analysis done earlier found most TCR beta V segments productive about 87% or about 30% of the time.

The primer mix had 60 Vbeta and 13 Jbeta primers. Only in-frame clones appear in the TCRdb table, and some are missing; sequencing was by immunoSEQ multiplex PCR. The repertoire table contains roughly 51,000 clones. The TCR originated in a woman aged 45-59 years in good health and CMV-seropositive. Specimen: PBMCs.

DNA of the CDR3: TGTGCCAGCAGTTTAGCGGGAGGGTGGAATGAGCAGTTCTTC. It yields the protein CASSLAGGWNEQFF. The V and J genes are TRBV28 and TRBJ2-1; 9 bases map to TRBD2. CDR1 MDHEN and CDR2 SYDVKM come from the germline V gene. After removal of 2 bases from V and 7 bases from J, the junction contained 3 bases not matched to a gene. The CDR3 spans 14 residues.